This T cell receptor beta chain originates from a study of shared T cell receptors in the human thymus. Trimming shortened V by 1 base and J by 5 bases, and 14 bases separated the two germline ends. Germline values: CDR1 SGHVS, CDR2 FQNEAQ. This CDR3 spans 16 amino acids. Measured with immunoSEQ multiplex PCR; TCRdb has only the in-frame clones, and not every one. The sample holds approximately 660,000 clones; approximately 87% are singletons and the top ten take 0.008% to 0.011%. The same data also went into a second study, on human thymus T cells. That publication notes: It was healthy Finnish infants having corrective surgery for congenital heart defects who were the donors. Thymic resections from corrective heart surgery supplied the tissue.

The clonotype originates from a boy in the first two years of life with a congenital heart defect. The sequencing input was thymocytes. The chain has TRBV7-8 and TRBJ2-2; maybe TRBD2 (6 bases). The CDR3 spells CASSLDGGILTGELFF. In DNA, the CDR3 is TGTGCCAGCAGCTTAGATGGCGGGATCTTAACCGGGGAGCTGTTTTTT.